The 11 T cell receptor beta chains given below trace back to one sample, sequenced in a study of vaccination and CD4 T cells after COVID-19. Treatment here: 10-day PBMC culture with coronavirus spike peptide pools or control peptides (ViraFEST assay). Sequencing of cultured CD4+ T cell DNA used the Oncomine TCR Beta short-read assay. Each CDR3 protein is one row after TCRdb ran MiXCR on the PCR reads. The sample contains 15,000 or so distinct CDR3 sequences, approximately 40% of which appear only once. Antigens for these TCRs are unknown. The sample in question was CD4+ T cells from blood, cultured in vitro, obtained before SARS-CoV-2 vaccination. Source of these receptors: a human donor who had recovered from COVID-19.

The genes are TRBV2 and TRBJ1-1; D unclear. Germline CDR1 is SNHLY and CDR2 is FYNNEI. V lost 2 bases, J lost 0 bases, and 7 bases lay in between. This CDR3 has 14 amino acids. CDR3 in DNA: TGTGCCAGCAGTGAATTAGGTATGAACACTGAAGCTTTCTTT. Protein product: CASSELGMNTEAFF.

The CDR3 reads CASSPRRGAGTPQPQHF. CDR3 DNA sequence: TGTGCCAGTAGTCCAAGACGCGGGGCAGGGACCCCTCAGCCCCAGCATTTT. The chain combines TRBV19 with TRBJ1-5; possibly TRBD1 for D (5 bases). The CDR3 runs to 17 residues. Trimming shortened V by 5 bases and J by 6 bases, and 23 bases separated the two germline ends. Germline CDR1 and CDR2: LNHDA and SQIVND (reference sequence).

The chain combines TRBV6-2 or TRBV6-3 with TRBJ2-1, with 12 positions matching TRBD2. The length of the CDR3 is 16 residues. Germline V gene data show CDR1 as MNHEY and CDR2 as SVGEGT. V dropped 2 bases and J dropped 9; count of bases not matched to a gene: 8. The CDR3 bases are TGTGCCAGCAGTTACGGGCTAGCGGGGGGGCAGAGTGAGCAGTTCTTC. Translated: CASSYGLAGGQSEQFF.

The chain joins TRBV25-1 to TRBJ1-3; D call uncertain. The CDR3 is 14 amino acids. V was cut by 3 bases and J by 3 bases, with 9 bases left in between. Germline CDR1 and CDR2: MGHDK and SYGVNS. CDR3: CASSDPGSGNTIYF. The CDR3 nucleotides are TGTGCCAGCAGTGATCCAGGAAGTGGAAACACCATATATTTT.

The gene calls are TRBV25-1 and TRBJ1-1; possible D gene TRBD1, 6 bases. The germline gives CDR1 MGHDK, CDR2 SYGVNS. V dropped 5 bases and J dropped 0 bases, with 19 bases sitting between them. This CDR3 spans 17 amino acids. In nucleotides, the CDR3 is TGTGCCAGCAGTCCGGAAGGGCAGGGGCGCGTGAACACTGAAGCTTTCTTT. Translation: CASSPEGQGRVNTEAFF.

In regard to this clonotype: The conserved phenylalanine or tryptophan is not found at the CDR3 terminus, so this likely reflects a read error. V is TRBV27 and J is TRBJ1-5; 7 nucleotides line up with TRBD1. Losses at the gene ends were 3 bases for V and 5 bases for J; bases not matched to a gene: 7. The length of the CDR3 is 15 residues. Germline CDR1 is MNHEY and CDR2 is SMNVEV (reference sequence). CDR3 residues: CASSFWGQHHQPQHL. CDR3 nucleotides: TGTGCCAGCAGTTTTTGGGGACAGCACCATCAGCCCCAGCATCTT.

A single count supports this clonotype. The chain recombines TRBV29-1 with TRBJ1-2, with D tentatively TRBD1 (5 bases). The CDR3 spans 14 residues. Trimming stripped 4 bases from V and 2 bases from J, with 14 bases between. Germline V gives CDR1 SQVTM, CDR2 ANQGSEA. CDR3 bases: TGCAGCGTTGCGGGGAGCGGGGGAAACTATGGCTACACCTTC. Its translation is CSVAGSGGNYGYTF. The full variable domain, its missing parts supplied by reference TRBV29-1 and TRBJ1-2, is SAVISQKPSRDICQRGTSLTIQCQVDSQVTMMFWYRQQPGQSLTLIATANQGSEATYESGFVIDKFPISRPNLTFSTLTVSNMSPEDSSIYLCSVAGSGGNYGYTFGSGTRLTVV.

The genes are TRBV29-1 and TRBJ1-1, with a possible D match to TRBD1 (6 bases). The CDR3 is 13 amino acids. Trimming pared 6 bases from V and 0 bases from J, leaving 11 bases between. Germline CDR1 is SQVTM and CDR2 is ANQGSEA. The CDR3 DNA sequence: TGCAGCGTCGTCAGGGGAATGAACACTGAAGCTTTCTTT. Amino acids: CSVVRGMNTEAFF.

This chain uses TRBV6-1 with TRBJ2-3; 10 positions match TRBD2. Germline assignment: CDR1 MNHNS and CDR2 SASEGT. V was clipped by 6 bases and J by 5 bases; unmatched bases: 8. CDR3 length: 15 amino acids. This CDR3 is CASSLQVAGGDTQYF. CDR3 bases: TGTGCCAGCAGCCTCCAAGTAGCGGGAGGAGATACGCAGTATTTT.

This clonotype was detected a few times. The chain is built from TRBV6-2 or TRBV6-3 and TRBJ1-5, with 10 bases aligning to TRBD1. Germline V gene sequence: CDR1 MNHEY, CDR2 SVGEGT. The CDR3 is 17 amino acids. The V and J ends lost 5 bases and 1 base, in that order; junction bases with no gene match: 8. The CDR3 loop is CASSARTGGMSNQPQHF. As DNA, the CDR3 is TGTGCCAGCAGTGCTCGGACAGGGGGAATGAGCAATCAGCCCCAGCATTTT.

V gene TRBV27 combines with J gene TRBJ2-5, with TRBD1 as a possible D gene (6 bases). The CDR3 extends over 15 amino acids. The germline V gene encodes CDR1 MNHEY and CDR2 SMNVEV (reference sequence). V gave up 5 bases and J gave up 2 bases, with 15 bases separating them. Written as DNA, the CDR3 is TGTGCCAGCAGTATTACAGGGCCGCCTCAAGAGACCCAGTACTTC. It specifies CASSITGPPQETQYF.